These 21 T cell receptor beta chains were sequenced from one sample in a study of breast tumors, draining lymph nodes, adjacent tissues. TCRdb re-analysed the multiplex PCR reads in MiXCR, keeping a single row per CDR3 protein. The sample yields around 250,000 distinct CDR3 sequences, 34% seen once. The lymph nodes were axillary draining lymph nodes from breast cancer patients. The source material was axillary lymph node tissue. The receptors come from a female donor with breast cancer. Some clones in this sample may be carry-over from other donors' samples.

J is TRBJ1-4 and V is TRBV6-1, with D maybe TRBD1 (6 bases). V was clipped by 7 bases and J by 2 bases, with 14 bases between them. The V gene's germline CDR1 is MNHNS and CDR2 SASEGT. The CDR3 covers 15 residues. CDR3 region: CASNKQGRTNEKLFF. The CDR3 region has the DNA TGTGCCAGCAATAAACAGGGTCGGACTAATGAAAAACTGTTTTTT.

The rearrangement links TRBV3-1 to TRBJ2-3; 11 bases fit TRBD1. V lost 0 bases and J lost 6; bases outside the gene matches: 8. There are 17 residues in the CDR3. CDR1 is LGHDT and CDR2 is YNNKEL in the germline V gene (reference sequence). CDR3 residues: CASSQDGTGGALDTQYF. For the CDR3, the DNA is TGTGCCAGCAGCCAAGATGGGACAGGGGGAGCCTTGGATACGCAGTATTTT.

Concerning this clonotype: This may come from a read error, since a much larger clone is one base off. The rearrangement links TRBV20-1 to TRBJ2-2; TRBD2 matches at 9 bases. Germline V gene lookup returns CDR1 DFQATT and CDR2 SNEGSKA (reference sequence). Trimming took 1 base from V and 4 from J; bases not matched to a gene: 7. The CDR3 is 16 residues long. CDR3 sequence: CSARGRLAEPTGELFF. DNA for the CDR3: TGCAGTGCTAGAGGGAGACTAGCGGAGCCCACCGGGGAGCTGTTTTTT.

As concerns this clonotype: Possible read error: a much larger clone is one base away. The V call is TRBV12-3 or TRBV12-4, the J call TRBJ2-1; possible D gene TRBD1, 6 bases. The CDR3 covers 14 residues. V gave up 5 bases and J gave up 7 bases, with 15 bases separating them. The CDR3: CASSTRGSGNEQFF. CDR3 nucleotides: TGTGCCAGCAGTACAAGGGGGTCAGGAAATGAGCAGTTCTTC.

The table lists this clonotype with many counts. The chain couples TRBV10-3 to TRBJ1-2, with TRBD1 identical over 8 bases. J lost 7 bases, V lost 10 bases, and 8 bases had no gene match. This CDR3 has 12 residues. Germline CDR1 is ENHRY and CDR2 is SYGVKD. DNA for the CDR3: TGTGCCACCTCAGGGGGCGTTTTTGGCTACACCTTC. Protein: CATSGGVFGYTF.

This chain links TRBV10-3 with TRBJ2-5; D tentatively reads TRBD1 or TRBD2 (5 bases each). In germline, CDR1 is ENHRY, CDR2 SYGVKD. This CDR3 spans 13 amino acids. Trimming shortened V by 0 bases and J by 4 bases, and 6 bases separated the two germline ends. CDR3 loop: CAISESRGETQYF. CDR3 DNA sequence: TGTGCCATCAGTGAGTCGAGGGGAGAGACCCAGTACTTC.

The CDR3 here is CSASGTGLGTQYF. The CDR3 DNA follows: TGCAGTGCGTCCGGGACAGGGTTGGGGACCCAGTACTTC. V is TRBV20-1 and J is TRBJ2-5; the match to TRBD1 covers 9 bases. The CDR3 totals 13 residues. V shed 6 bases, J shed 7 bases, and the junction held 9 bases outside the gene matches. Germline V CDR1 and CDR2: DFQATT, SNEGSKA (reference sequence).

The J gene is TRBJ2-1, the V gene TRBV15; maybe TRBD2 (6 bases). CDR3 size: 16 residues. V lost 1 base to trimming and J lost 6 bases, with 16 bases between them. Germline assignment: CDR1 LNHNV and CDR2 YYDKDF (reference sequence). CDR3 coding DNA: TGTGCCACCAGCAGAGCGGGGGAAAGGGGTGGCAATGAGCAGTTCTTC. Amino acids: CATSRAGERGGNEQFF.

The chain employs TRBV2 and TRBJ2-1, with 9 bases matching TRBD2. V was clipped by 7 bases and J by 12 bases; unmatched bases: 16. Germline V gene lookup returns CDR1 SNHLY and CDR2 FYNNEI. The CDR3 totals 15 residues. CDR3 sequence reads: CASKPTSGYTDTQFF. The CDR3 DNA reads TGTGCCAGCAAGCCGACTAGCGGTTACACAGATACGCAGTTCTTC.

Points on this clonotype: Possible read error: a much larger clone is one base away. The V call is TRBV11-2, the J call TRBJ2-6, with TRBD1 as a possible D gene (6 bases). This CDR3 region has 19 residues. Germline-derived CDR1 and CDR2 are SGHAT and FQNNGV. This CDR3 reads CVSSLDSDRALSGANVLTF. In DNA, the CDR3 is TGTGTCAGCAGCTTAGATTCGGACAGAGCTTTATCTGGGGCCAACGTCCTGACTTTC.

This clonotype was observed a few times. V is TRBV6-5 and J is TRBJ1-3; a weak D match, TRBD1 (5 bases). This CDR3 comprises 15 residues. Germline CDR1 MNHEY, CDR2 SVGAGI. The V gene lost 0 bases and the J gene lost 2 bases, with 8 bases spanning the gap. CDR3 nucleotide sequence: TGTGCCAGCAGTTACTCACAGGCAACTGGAAACACCATATATTTT. This sequence encodes CASSYSQATGNTIYF.

The J gene is TRBJ2-6, the V gene TRBV15, with D perhaps TRBD1 or TRBD2 (5 bases each). The V end was cut by 5 bases, the J end by 3 bases, with 14 bases between. Per the germline V gene, CDR1 is LNHNV and CDR2 is YYDKDF (reference sequence). The CDR3 extends over 16 amino acids. DNA of the CDR3: TGTGCCACCAGCGGGGGTGGGGGACGTGGGGCCAACGTCCTGACTTTC. Amino acid sequence: CATSGGGGRGANVLTF.

This chain connects TRBV12-3 or TRBV12-4 to TRBJ2-1; no clear D. The CDR3 extends over 12 amino acids. Trimming took off 5 bases at V and 6 bases at J, with 8 bases between the two ends. CDR3 nucleotide sequence: TGTGCCAGCAGTCCCAGGCCCAATGAGCAGTTCTTC. Its protein product is CASSPRPNEQFF.

This clonotype was recorded at least ten times. V gene TRBV2 combines with J gene TRBJ2-1, with 13 bases identical to TRBD2. Germline lookup yields CDR1 SNHLY and CDR2 FYNNEI. This CDR3 comprises 18 residues. Unmatched junction bases numbered 8, after V lost 2 bases and J lost 4 bases. CDR3 region: CASSEFRLAGGGYNEQFF. The CDR3 DNA sequence: TGTGCCAGCAGTGAATTCCGACTAGCGGGAGGCGGTTACAATGAGCAGTTCTTC.

This clonotype was counted ten times or more. The V call is TRBV4-1, the J call TRBJ2-7; no firm D call. The CDR3 is 15 residues long. Germline loops: CDR1 MGHRA, CDR2 YSYEKL. The V and J ends lost 2 bases and 0 bases respectively, with 11 bases between them. This CDR3 reads CASSQPTSTSYEQYF. Written as DNA, the CDR3 is TGCGCCAGCAGCCAACCCACATCTACCTCCTACGAGCAGTACTTC.

Turning to this clonotype: This may stem from a read error, because a much larger clone lies one nucleotide away. This chain joins TRBV6-1 and TRBJ2-3; D uncertain. CDR3 length: 15 residues. Germline V gives CDR1 MNHNS, CDR2 SASEGT. Trimming removed 5 bases at V and 6 bases at J, with 18 bases between. CDR3 sequence: CASSPSVGTSDTQYF. The CDR3 coding sequence is TGTGCCAGCAGTCCGTCCGTGGGTACCTCCGATACGCAGTATTTT.

This clonotype was detected only once. The junction differs from germline at one of its ends, possibly a read error. J is TRBJ2-5 and V is TRBV24-1; D may be TRBD1 or TRBD2 (5 bases each). Germline loops: CDR1 KGHDR, CDR2 SFDVKD. The CDR3 loop spans 15 amino acids. The chain's CDR3 is CATSDLSGRGETQTF. For the CDR3, the DNA is TGTGCCACCAGTGATTTATCGGGGCGCGGAGAGACCCAGACCTTC.

This clonotype was found once. The chain employs TRBV2 and TRBJ2-2, with 7 nucleotides matching TRBD1. Germline V gene sequence: CDR1 SNHLY, CDR2 FYNNEI. The V and J ends lost 4 bases and 0 bases, in that order; junction bases with no gene match: 8. The CDR3 covers 17 residues. The CDR3 nucleotides are TGTGCCAGCAGTGCCAGCCAGGGACAGTCGAACACCGGGGAGCTGTTTTTT. Translating gives CASSASQGQSNTGELFF.

This clonotype was seen many times. The gene calls are TRBV19 and TRBJ1-2; D is uncertain. Trimming removed 4 bases at V and 8 bases at J, with 11 bases between. CDR3 length: 12 residues. Looked up from germline, CDR1 is LNHDA and CDR2 is SQIVND (reference sequence). CDR3 nucleotides: TGTGCCAGTAGTACCCGACAAGACGGCTACACCTTC. The encoded protein is CASSTRQDGYTF.

This clonotype was detected a few times. This chain joins TRBV27 and TRBJ2-5, with D unresolved. V was trimmed by 2 bases and J by 0 bases, leaving 10 bases between them. The CDR3 has 15 amino acids. Germline CDR1 reads MNHEY; CDR2 reads SMNVEV (reference sequence). The CDR3 DNA sequence: TGTGCCAGCAGTTTAGGGGTCGGAAACCAAGAGACCCAGTACTTC. This gives the protein CASSLGVGNQETQYF.

In regard to this clonotype: The junction differs from germline at one of its ends, possibly a read error. This chain connects TRBV19 to TRBJ2-5, with 8 bases identical to TRBD1. The germline CDR1 and CDR2 sequences are LNHDA and SQIVND (reference sequence). The CDR3 contains 13 residues. CDR3 nucleotide sequence: TGTGCCACCGGACAGGGCCAACAAGAGACCCAGTGCTTC. Its protein product is CATGQGQQETQCF.